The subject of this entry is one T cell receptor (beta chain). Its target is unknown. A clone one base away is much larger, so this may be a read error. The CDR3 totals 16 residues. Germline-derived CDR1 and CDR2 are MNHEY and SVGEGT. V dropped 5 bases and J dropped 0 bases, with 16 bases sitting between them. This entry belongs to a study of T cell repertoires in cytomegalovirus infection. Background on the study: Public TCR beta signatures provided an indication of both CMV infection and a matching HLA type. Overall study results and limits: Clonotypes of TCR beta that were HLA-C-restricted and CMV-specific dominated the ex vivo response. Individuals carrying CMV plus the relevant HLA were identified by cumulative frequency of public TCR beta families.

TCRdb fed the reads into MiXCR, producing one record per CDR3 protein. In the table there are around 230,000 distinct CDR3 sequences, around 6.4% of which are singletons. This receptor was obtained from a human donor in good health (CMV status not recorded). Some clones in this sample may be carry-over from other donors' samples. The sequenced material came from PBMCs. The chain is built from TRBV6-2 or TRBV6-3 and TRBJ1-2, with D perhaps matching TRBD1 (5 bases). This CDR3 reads CASSPPGPGANYGYTF. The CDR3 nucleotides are TGTGCCAGCAGTCCGCCAGGGCCTGGAGCTAACTATGGCTACACCTTC.